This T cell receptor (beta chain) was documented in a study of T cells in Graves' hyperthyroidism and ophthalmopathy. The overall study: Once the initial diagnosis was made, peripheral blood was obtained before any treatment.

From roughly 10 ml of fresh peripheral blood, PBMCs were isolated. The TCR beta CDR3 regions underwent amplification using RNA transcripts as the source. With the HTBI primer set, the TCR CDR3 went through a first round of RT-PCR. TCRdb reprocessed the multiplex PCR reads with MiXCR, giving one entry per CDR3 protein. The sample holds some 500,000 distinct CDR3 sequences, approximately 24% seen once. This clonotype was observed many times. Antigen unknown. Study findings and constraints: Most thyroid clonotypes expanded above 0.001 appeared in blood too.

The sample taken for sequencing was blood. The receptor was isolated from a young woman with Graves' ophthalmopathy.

The chain's CDR3 is CATSDSAGRVKGNTGELFF. The CDR3 region has the DNA TGTGCCACCAGTGATTCGGCCGGGCGCGTTAAAGGGAACACCGGGGAGCTGTTTTTT. The chain employs TRBV24-1 and TRBJ2-2; D gene unclear. CDR1 is KGHDR and CDR2 is SFDVKD in the germline V gene. V was clipped by 2 bases and J by 1 base, with 19 bases between them. This CDR3 spans 19 amino acids.